This passage covers 10 T cell receptor beta chains from one sample sequenced in a study of T cell clonotyping in hematopoietic cell transplantation. Indicated time point: recipient sample about 28 days before transplant, after cytoreduction. The repertoire was sequenced with immunoSEQ multiplex PCR; TCRdb's copy has only in-frame clones and lacks some. Found here are roughly 44,000 clones, roughly 85% of them singletons; the top ten hold approximately 3%. The input for sequencing was peripheral blood mononuclear cells, taken before stem cell transplant. The receptors shown here come from a man in his 60s with acute myeloid leukemia. Some clones in this sample may be carry-over from other donors' samples.

Remarks on this clone: A read error may account for a junction end that differs from germline. The chain employs TRBV9 and TRBJ1-2; 9 positions agree with TRBD1. Germline CDR1 reads SGDLS; CDR2 reads YYNGEE. The CDR3 is 17 amino acids. This CDR3 reads CASTVAPIQGALGGYTF. The CDR3, as DNA: TGTGCCAGCACCGTAGCTCCTATACAGGGGGCCCTCGGTGGCTACACCTTC.

This clone has only one observation. V is TRBV7-6 and J is TRBJ2-5; 16 nucleotides agree with TRBD2. CDR3 length: 16 amino acids. The germline CDR1 and CDR2 sequences are SGHVS and FNYEAQ. With 4 bases clipped from V and 5 bases from J, the junction kept 4 bases outside the gene matches. The CDR3 loop reads CASSSPGLAGGETQYF. For the CDR3, the DNA is TGTGCCAGCAGCTCCCCGGGACTAGCGGGGGGGGAGACCCAGTACTTC.

This clone has just a few counts. The rearrangement uses TRBV2 and TRBJ1-6, with TRBD1 as a possible D gene (5 bases). Trimming took off 4 bases at V and 10 bases at J, with 11 bases between the two ends. The CDR3 spans 13 residues. Looked up from germline, CDR1 is SNHLY and CDR2 is FYNNEI. The CDR3 nucleotides read TGTGCCAGCAGTGGGGGCGCCCAATCACCCCTCCACTTT. It translates to CASSGGAQSPLHF. Full variable domain (remainder filled in from reference TRBV2 and TRBJ1-6): EPEVTQTPSHQVTQMGQEVILRCVPISNHLYFYWYRQILGQKVEFLVSFYNNEISEKSEIFDDQFSVERPDGSNFTLKIRSTKLEDSAMYFCASSGGAQSPLHFGNGTRLTVT.

The rearrangement joins TRBV5-1 to TRBJ2-5, with TRBD2 matching 7 bases. Germline CDR1 reads SGHRS; CDR2 reads YFSETQ. This CDR3 has 16 residues. Germline trimming cut 0 bases from V and 2 bases from J; bases unmatched to any gene: 7. Here the CDR3 reads CASSLGPAGNQETQYF. CDR3 nucleotide sequence: TGCGCCAGCAGCTTGGGCCCAGCGGGGAATCAAGAGACCCAGTACTTC.

Remarks on this clone: At one end the junction does not follow the germline gene, possibly because of a read error. The chain is built from TRBV2 and TRBJ1-6; the D gene is possibly TRBD1 (6 bases). This CDR3 spans 13 amino acids. Germline CDR1 is SNHLY and CDR2 is FYNNEI. The CDR3 coding sequence is TGTGCCAGCAGGGAAGACAGGAGTTCACCCCTCCACTTT. Translation gives CASREDRSSPLHF.

J is TRBJ1-6 and V is TRBV28; D is unresolved. Germline CDR1 reads MDHEN; CDR2 reads SYDVKM. The CDR3 has 18 residues. V was pared by 7 bases and J by 0 bases, with 19 bases between. In nucleotides, the CDR3 is TGTGCCAGCAACGGACCGGGGAGGTACAGCTCCTATAATTCACCCCTCCACTTT. Its translation is CASNGPGRYSSYNSPLHF.

The chain recombines TRBV19 with TRBJ2-5; D perhaps matches TRBD1 (5 bases). The CDR3 is 15 residues long. V dropped 4 bases and J dropped 5 bases, with 17 bases sitting between them. Germline CDR1 is LNHDA and CDR2 is SQIVND (reference sequence). In DNA, the CDR3 is TGTGCCAGTAGTACCAGGGCGAATGGATGGGAGACCCAGTACTTC. Protein product: CASSTRANGWETQYF.

The V call is TRBV5-1, the J call TRBJ2-5; TRBD1 aligns across 7 bases. The V gene end was trimmed by 4 bases and the J gene end by 2 bases; junction bases not matched to a gene: 8. This CDR3 region has 15 residues. CDR1 is SGHRS and CDR2 is YFSETQ in the germline V gene. Here the CDR3 DNA reads TGCGCCAGCAGCAATTCCGGGACAGCTCAAGAGACCCAGTACTTC. Protein product: CASSNSGTAQETQYF.

The rearrangement joins TRBV27 to TRBJ2-7, with a possible D match to TRBD2 (6 bases). Trimming removed 3 bases at V and 4 bases at J, with 10 bases between. CDR3 length equals 13 residues. Looked up from germline, CDR1 is MNHEY and CDR2 is SMNVEV (reference sequence). The CDR3 DNA reads TGTGCCAGCAGTTTGGGACTGCCTTACGAGCAGTACTTC. This gives the protein CASSLGLPYEQYF.

This clone came up once. The chain combines TRBV6-1 with TRBJ2-3; 12 nucleotides line up with TRBD2. Unmatched junction bases numbered 6, after V lost 4 bases and J lost 4 bases. This CDR3 spans 16 amino acids. The germline gives CDR1 MNHNS, CDR2 SASEGT. The CDR3 sequence is CASSGRTSGAADTQYF. The CDR3 DNA reads TGTGCCAGCAGTGGGAGGACTAGCGGGGCCGCAGATACGCAGTATTTT.